Reported below is one T cell receptor beta chain. This clone has just a few counts. This receptor's antigen is unknown. No per-base quality is available; no much larger clone lies one base away. The sample belongs to a study of blood T cell repertoires in COVID-19 (dated by TCRdb to 2020 to 2021). About the investigation overall: The collaborator samples originated in the United States, Italy and Spain and spanned the acute and convalescent phases of COVID-19. The material from the prospective study consisted of cDNA or gDNA derived from T cells, B-cell-depleted T cells, or PBMCs. The dataset comprised deeply sampled blood TCRbeta repertoires from subjects exposed to, actively infected with, or recovered from COVID-19. A freely available public database, intended as a resource for researchers studying the immune response to SARS-CoV-2, is where the repertoires were released. The samples were drawn from two sources: the first 160 participants of the ongoing ImmuneRACE study, and fewer than 1,500 subjects contributed by 6 global collaborators. A de-identified subject ID, COVID-19 status, age in years and sex were almost always included in the sample metadata. Where available, HLA class I and class II types were taken from metadata supplied by the sample provider and were not determined by assay-based typing. What the research found in general, with its limitations: How much clinical and demographic metadata was included differed by source and by participant, and the metadata was provided uncurated.

The germline V gene (reference sequence) yields GTSNPN for CDR1 and SVGIG for CDR2. The CDR3 numbers 10 residues from cysteine through phenylalanine. The sequence is cut down to CDR3 DNA, 30 bases in frame from base 1. The junction shows trimming of 8 bases on V and 0 bases on J, plus 3 bases between the germline ends. Participants in the prospective study were aged roughly 18 to 100 years, lived in some 24 United States geographic areas, and enrolled through a virtual design. In the prospective study, participants were assigned to cohorts based on the clinical history participants reported in a screening survey and a study questionnaire. For ImmuneRACE Cohort 3, a participant was defined as recovered based on two consecutive negative NP/OP PCR tests, clearance by a healthcare professional, or resolution of symptoms. Each participant in the prospective study had whole blood, serum and a nasopharyngeal or oropharyngeal swab collected by mobile phlebotomists. Prospective study participants could optionally give additional blood draws and questionnaires over a roughly 2-month period. Before DNA extraction, prospective study blood samples were shipped either frozen or at room temperature.

TCRbeta CDR3 regions were amplified from genomic DNA by means of the immunoSEQ Assay, a bias-controlled multiplex PCR. Under the source paper's analysis protocol: The number of nucleated cells in each sample was estimated from the amplification of reference gene primers within the assay. To quantify the absolute abundance of each unique TCRbeta CDR3 rearrangement, sequence reads were collapsed and filtered. For each sample, productive Simpson clonality was calculated by taking the square root of Simpson's diversity index across productive rearrangements. TCRdb re-hosts the immuneACCESS table, in-frame sequences only. Its copies lack some clones; in the studies checked, an unresolved V gene accounts for under half of them, and the cause for the rest is not known. V and J calls and clone size are given by that table; D and trimming were obtained from the DNA. The sample table records 200,000 to 250,000 clones; about 80% of these occur just once. Together, the top ten hold roughly 1.8% of the sample.

This TCR derives from a man aged 60-69 years who had recovered from COVID-19. Recombination linked TRBV30 to TRBJ2-3; the D gene is unclear. The specimen sequenced was PBMCs or T cells enriched from blood (not recorded which). The CDR3 protein is CATSTDTQYF. At the DNA level, the sequence is TGTGCCACTAGCACAGATACGCAGTATTTT. Reference TRBV30 and TRBJ2-3 proteins supply the regions before and after the CDR3; the full variable domain is: SQTIHQWPATLVQPVGSPLSLECTVEGTSNPNLYWYRQAAGRGLQLLFYSVGIGQISSEVPQNLSASRPQDRQFILSSKKLLLSDSGFYLCATSTDTQYFGPGTRLTVL.